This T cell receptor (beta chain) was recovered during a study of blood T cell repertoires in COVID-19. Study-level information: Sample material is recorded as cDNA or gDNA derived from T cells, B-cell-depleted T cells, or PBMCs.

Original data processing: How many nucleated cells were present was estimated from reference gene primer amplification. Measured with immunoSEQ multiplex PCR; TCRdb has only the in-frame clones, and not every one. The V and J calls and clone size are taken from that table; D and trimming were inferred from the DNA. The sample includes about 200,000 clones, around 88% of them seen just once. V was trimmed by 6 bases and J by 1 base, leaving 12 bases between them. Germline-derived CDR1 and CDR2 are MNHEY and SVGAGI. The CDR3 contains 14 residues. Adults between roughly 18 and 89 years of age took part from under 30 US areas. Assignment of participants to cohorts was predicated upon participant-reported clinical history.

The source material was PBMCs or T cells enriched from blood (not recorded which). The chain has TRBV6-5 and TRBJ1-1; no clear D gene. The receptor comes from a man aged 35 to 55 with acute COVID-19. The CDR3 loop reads CASRTPATNTEAFF. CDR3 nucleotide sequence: TGTGCCAGCAGGACACCGGCCACGAACACTGAAGCTTTCTTT.